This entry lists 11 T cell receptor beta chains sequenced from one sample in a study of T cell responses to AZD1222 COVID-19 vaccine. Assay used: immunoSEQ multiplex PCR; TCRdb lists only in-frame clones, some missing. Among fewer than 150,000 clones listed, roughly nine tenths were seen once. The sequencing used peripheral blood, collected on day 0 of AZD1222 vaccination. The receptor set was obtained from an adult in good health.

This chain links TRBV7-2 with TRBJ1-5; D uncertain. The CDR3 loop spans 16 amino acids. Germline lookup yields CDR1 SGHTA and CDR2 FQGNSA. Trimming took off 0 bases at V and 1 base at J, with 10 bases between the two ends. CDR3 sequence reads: CASSLAAGFSNQPQHF. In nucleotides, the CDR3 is TGTGCCAGCAGCTTAGCGGCAGGTTTCAGCAATCAGCCCCAGCATTTT.

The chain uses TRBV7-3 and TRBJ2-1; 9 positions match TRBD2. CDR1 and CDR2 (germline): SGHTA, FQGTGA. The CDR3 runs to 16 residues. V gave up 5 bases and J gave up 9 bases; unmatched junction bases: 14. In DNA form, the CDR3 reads TGTGCCAGCAGCCCAGGTGGTCTAGCGGGGACTTTTGAGCAGTTCTTC. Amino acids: CASSPGGLAGTFEQFF. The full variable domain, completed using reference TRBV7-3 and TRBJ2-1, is GAGVSQTPSNKVTEKGKYVELRCDPISGHTALYWYRQSLGQGPEFLIYFQGTGAADDSGLPNDRFFAVRPEGSVSTLKIQRTERGDSAVYLCASSPGGLAGTFEQFFGPGTRLTVL.

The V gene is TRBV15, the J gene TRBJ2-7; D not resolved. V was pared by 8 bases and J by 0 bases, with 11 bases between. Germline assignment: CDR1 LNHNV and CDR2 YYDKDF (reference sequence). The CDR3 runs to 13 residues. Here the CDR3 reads CATGSASSYEQYF. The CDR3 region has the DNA TGTGCCACCGGTTCGGCCAGCTCCTACGAGCAGTACTTC.

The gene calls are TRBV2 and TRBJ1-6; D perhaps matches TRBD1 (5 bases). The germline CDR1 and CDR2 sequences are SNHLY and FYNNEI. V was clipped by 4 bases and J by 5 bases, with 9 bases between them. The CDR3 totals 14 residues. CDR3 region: CASSVKGHNSPLHF. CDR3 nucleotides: TGTGCCAGCAGTGTGAAGGGGCATAATTCACCCCTCCACTTT.

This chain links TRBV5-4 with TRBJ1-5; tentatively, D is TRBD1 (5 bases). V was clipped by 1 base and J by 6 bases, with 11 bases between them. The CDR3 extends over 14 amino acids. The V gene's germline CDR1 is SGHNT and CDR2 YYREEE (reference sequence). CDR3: CASSLRGVGQPQHF. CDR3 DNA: TGTGCCAGCAGCTTGAGGGGTGTGGGTCAGCCCCAGCATTTT.

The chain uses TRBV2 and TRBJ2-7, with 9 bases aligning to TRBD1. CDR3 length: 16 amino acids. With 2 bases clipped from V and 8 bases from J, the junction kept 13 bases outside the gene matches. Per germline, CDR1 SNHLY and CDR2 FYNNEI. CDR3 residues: CASSELGGQGGPKQYF. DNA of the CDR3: TGTGCCAGCAGTGAATTGGGGGGACAGGGTGGTCCAAAGCAGTACTTC.

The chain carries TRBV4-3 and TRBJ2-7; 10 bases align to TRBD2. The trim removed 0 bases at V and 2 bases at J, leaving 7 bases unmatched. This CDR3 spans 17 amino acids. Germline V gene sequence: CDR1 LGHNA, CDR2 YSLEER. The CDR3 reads CASSQEVRLAGAYEQYF. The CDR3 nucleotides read TGCGCCAGCAGCCAAGAAGTAAGGCTAGCGGGAGCCTACGAGCAGTACTTC.

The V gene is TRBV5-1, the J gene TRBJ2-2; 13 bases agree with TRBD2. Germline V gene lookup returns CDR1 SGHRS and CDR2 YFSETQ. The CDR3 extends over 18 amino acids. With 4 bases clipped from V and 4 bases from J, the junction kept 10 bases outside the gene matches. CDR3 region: CASSLGLAGLSVTGELFF. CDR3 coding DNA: TGCGCCAGCAGCCTGGGACTAGCGGGACTCTCCGTCACCGGGGAGCTGTTTTTT.

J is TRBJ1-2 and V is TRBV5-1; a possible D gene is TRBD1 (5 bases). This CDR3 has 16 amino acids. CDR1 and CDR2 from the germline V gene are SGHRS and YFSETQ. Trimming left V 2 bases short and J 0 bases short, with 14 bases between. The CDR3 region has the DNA TGCGCCAGCAGCTTTGGGGACGGAAAAGCTAACTATGGCTACACCTTC. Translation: CASSFGDGKANYGYTF.

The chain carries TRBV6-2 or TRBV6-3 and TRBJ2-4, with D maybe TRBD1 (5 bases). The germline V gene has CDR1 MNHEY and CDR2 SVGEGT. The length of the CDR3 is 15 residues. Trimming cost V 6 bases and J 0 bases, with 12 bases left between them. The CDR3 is CASSRQSLAKNIQYF. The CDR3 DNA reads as TGTGCCAGCAGCAGACAGTCACTAGCCAAAAACATTCAGTACTTC.

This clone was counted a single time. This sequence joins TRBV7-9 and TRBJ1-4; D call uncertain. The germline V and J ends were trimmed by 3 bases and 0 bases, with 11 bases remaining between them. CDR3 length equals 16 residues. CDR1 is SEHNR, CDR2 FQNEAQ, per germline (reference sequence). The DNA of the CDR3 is TGTGCCAGCAGCTTTTTCAGTGGTTCAACTAATGAAAAACTGTTTTTT. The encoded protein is CASSFFSGSTNEKLFF.